This T cell receptor (beta chain) appears in the sequencing data of a study of vaccination effects on CD4 cells after COVID-19. Following culture for around 9 days, CD4+ T cells were isolated. All study participants received two doses of BNT162b2 or mRNA-1273 vaccine. This table comes from immunoSEQ multiplex PCR, and its TCRdb copy is limited to in-frame clones, with some not included. Among approximately 47,000 clones listed, roughly three quarters were seen once. As regards this clone: What it binds is not known.

The length of the CDR3 is 15 residues. The germline gives CDR1 KGHSH, CDR2 LQKENI. V trimming: 3 bases; J trimming: 7 bases; junction bases outside the gene matches: 6. V and J are TRBV18 and TRBJ2-1; TRBD1 agrees at 10 bases. The input for sequencing was CD4+ T cells from PBMCs cultured without peptide, taken after COVID-19 vaccination. This clonotype originated in a human donor who received a COVID-19 vaccine. The CDR3 loop is CASSPTGGAKNEQFF. Written as DNA, the CDR3 is TGTGCCAGCTCACCGACAGGGGGCGCGAAGAATGAGCAGTTCTTC.